This T cell receptor beta chain was profiled in a study of response to subunit inactivated influenza vaccine. General study findings and limits: New T cells are recruited in small numbers by each seasonal influenza vaccination, according to the authors' suggestion.

The ends were cut back, 5 bases at V and 4 bases at J, with 11 bases in the middle. This CDR3 contains 14 residues. Per germline, CDR1 SEHNR and CDR2 FQNEAQ (reference sequence). This clonotype was counted only a few times. The antigen is unknown. TCRdb re-analysed the RT-PCR reads in MiXCR, keeping a single row per CDR3 protein. The data show hundreds of thousands of distinct CDR3 sequences, 7.6% seen once. The chain uses TRBV7-9 and TRBJ2-2; D possibly corresponds to TRBD1 (5 bases). The sample consisted of PBMCs from blood, taken less than 30 months after vaccination. The source of this sequence is a man aged 45-69 years who received an inactivated influenza vaccine. The CDR3 loop is CASSRRQPTGELFF. In nucleotides, the CDR3 is TGTGCCAGCAGCCGTAGACAGCCCACCGGGGAGCTGTTTTTT.